This is a list of T cell receptor beta chains from one sample in a study of cytomegalovirus exposure and HLA in healthy donors. Here immunoSEQ multiplex PCR was the method, and the copy in TCRdb shows in-frame clones only, minus some. This table holds about 140,000 clones, under 10% found once. Sequenced material: PBMCs. The receptors shown here come from a woman aged 40 to 50 in good health and CMV-seropositive. Both conserved end residues are part of each CDR3. D genes are given only for firm matches. For some rows the clone size is stated as once, few or many, or as a class when expanded; others skip it.

TRBJ2-7,TRBD2,few,TRBV19,TGTGCCACAGGCCGGGGAGGGGCAATCAACGAGCAGTACTTC,CATGRGGAINEQYF
TRBJ2-7,NA,NA,TRBV7-9,TGTGCCAGCAGTGAACTCCTTTCCTACGAGCAGTACTTC,CASSELLSYEQYF
TRBJ2-2,TRBD2,few,TRBV7-2,TGTGCCAGCAGCTATACTAGCGGGGGACTCGGGCGCACCGGGGAGCTGTTTTTT,CASSYTSGGLGRTGELFF
TRBJ1-2,TRBD1,few,TRBV9,TGTGCCAGCAGCGACTACCGGGACAGGGAATATGGCTACACCTTC,CASSDYRDREYGYTF
TRBJ1-2,NA,few,TRBV2,TGTGCCAGCAGTTACGCGGGCGGCTACACCTTC,CASSYAGGYTF
TRBJ1-3,NA,few,TRBV4-1,TGCGCCAGCGGAAACCTTTACACAGGTCTATTTAGGCAGTCTGGAAACACCATATATTTT,CASGNLYTGLFRQSGNTIYF
TRBJ2-3,TRBD1,few,TRBV5-1,TGCGCCAGCAGCATCTACAGGGGAAATGGGGATACGCAGTATTTT,CASSIYRGNGDTQYF
TRBJ2-3,TRBD1,NA,TRBV29-1,TGCAGCGTTGAAACCAGGGACAGGGGGAACACAGATACGCAGTATTTT,CSVETRDRGNTDTQYF
TRBJ1-5,NA,few,TRBV18,TGTGCCAGCTCACCAAGTTCACAGACGAATCAGCCCCAGCATTTT,CASSPSSQTNQPQHF
TRBJ2-1,NA,few,TRBV7-9,TGTGCCAGCAGCTACACAGGGTACTACAATGAGCAGTTCTTC,CASSYTGYYNEQFF